Here is one T cell receptor beta chain with its context. The antigen is undetermined. The time point was: week 23, last vaccination. Mutant IDH1 20-mer peptide, at 300 ug, made up each vaccine dose, with topical imiquimod. The source of the sample is a study of a mutant IDH1 vaccine in newly diagnosed glioma. Turning to the study itself: Eight vaccinations reached patients in weeks 1, 3, 5, 7, 11, 15, 19 and 23. Treated patients, averaging 40.4 years, were 62.5% male and roughly 40% female.

Clones were sequenced by immunoSEQ multiplex PCR, and TCRdb holds only the in-frame ones, with some missing. The sample contains around 85,000 clones, roughly 85% of which appear only once. Trimming took 5 bases from V and 8 from J, leaving 15 bases between them. Germline CDR1 and CDR2: MDHEN and SYDVKM. The CDR3 has 14 residues. This clonotype was obtained from a man under 40 with glioma. Some clones in this sample may be carry-over from other donors' samples. The chain has TRBV28 and TRBJ1-4; TRBD1 is a possible D gene (6 bases). The specimen was PBMCs, collected from a glioma patient whose treatment included an IDH1 peptide vaccine. CDR3 in DNA: TGTGCCAGCAGTCAGACAGGAGTCGCGGAAAAACTGTTTTTT. Encoded protein: CASSQTGVAEKLFF.